The 23 T cell receptor beta chains given below trace back to one sample, sequenced in a study of OX40 agonist ivuxolimab in advanced cancers. The library relied on the immunoSEQ multiplex PCR assay. As stored in TCRdb, this immuneACCESS dataset retains in-frame rearrangements with V and J assigned. A fraction of the clones does not appear; measured against another copy, unresolved V genes explain less than half of the discrepancy, and the remainder lacks a known reason. This sample has some 14,000 clones in its table, and roughly four fifths of those were observed once. The ten largest clones take up about 44% of the sample. The sequences come from CD4+ or CD8+ T cells sorted from blood, collected in a trial of the OX40 agonist ivuxolimab. Receptor source: an adult with an advanced solid tumor such as melanoma, head and neck, liver or kidney cancer.

The V call is TRBV27, the J call TRBJ2-1; TRBD1 matches at 10 bases. J was trimmed by 6 bases and V by 7 bases; bases with no gene match: 3. In germline, CDR1 is MNHEY, CDR2 SMNVEV (reference sequence). This CDR3 has 13 amino acids. The CDR3 coding sequence is TGTGCCAGCATCGGGACAGGGGCCAATGAGCAGTTCTTC. Residues: CASIGTGANEQFF.

This clone has only one observation. This chain connects TRBV7-9 to TRBJ1-1, with TRBD1 identical over 12 bases. With 5 bases clipped from V and 5 bases from J, the junction kept 9 bases outside the gene matches. The CDR3 has 16 residues. From germline, CDR1 is SEHNR and CDR2 FQNEAQ (reference sequence). The CDR3 DNA sequence: TGTGCCAGCAGCCAGGGACAGGGGGCGTCGGGGACTGAAGCTTTCTTT. This codes for CASSQGQGASGTEAFF. Full variable domain (outside the CDR3, taken from reference TRBV7-9 and TRBJ1-1): DTGVSQNPRHKITKRGQNVTFRCDPISEHNRLYWYRQTLGQGPEFLTYFQNEAQLEKSRLLSDRFSAERPKGSFSTLEIQRTEQGDSAMYLCASSQGQGASGTEAFFGQGTRLTVV.

This clone appeared a single time. This chain connects TRBV28 to TRBJ2-3, with TRBD1 as a possible D gene (6 bases). CDR3 length: 16 amino acids. V lost 7 bases, J lost 5 bases, and 22 bases lay in between. Germline CDR1 MDHEN, CDR2 SYDVKM. This CDR3 is CASMPEQGNGLDTQYF. The CDR3 DNA follows: TGTGCCAGCATGCCTGAGCAGGGGAACGGGCTAGATACGCAGTATTTT.

The chain combines TRBV7-9 with TRBJ2-1; 7 nucleotides agree with TRBD2. CDR1 and CDR2 from the germline V gene are SEHNR and FQNEAQ (reference sequence). V was clipped by 7 bases and J by 5 bases; unmatched bases: 11. The CDR3 extends over 15 amino acids. The CDR3 DNA follows: TGTGCCAGCACCGAGACTAGCTTCTTCCACAATGAGCAGTTCTTC. It specifies CASTETSFFHNEQFF.

The J gene is TRBJ2-1, the V gene TRBV7-3, with D perhaps TRBD1 (6 bases). Germline CDR1 reads SGHTA; CDR2 reads FQGTGA. The V gene lost 4 bases and the J gene lost 1 base, with 11 bases spanning the gap. The CDR3 spans 15 residues. CDR3 nucleotides: TGTGCCAGCAGCTCGACAGGTCCATCCTACAATGAGCAGTTCTTC. This codes for CASSSTGPSYNEQFF.

The CDR3 reads CASSLQGMGYEQYF. CDR3 nucleotide sequence: TGTGCCAGCAGCTTGCAGGGAATGGGCTACGAGCAGTACTTC. The chain employs TRBV5-6 and TRBJ2-7; tentatively, D is TRBD1 (5 bases). V was clipped by 1 base and J by 3 bases, with 11 bases between them. Germline CDR1 reads SGHDT; CDR2 reads YYEEEE. The CDR3 is made up of 14 amino acids.

The chain recombines TRBV28 with TRBJ2-7; D remains unclear. This CDR3 region has 14 residues. Germline V gene data show CDR1 as MDHEN and CDR2 as SYDVKM. V lost 3 bases and J 0 bases, leaving 9 bases between the germline ends. The CDR3 here is CASSLRHRSYEQYF. For the CDR3, the DNA is TGTGCCAGCAGTTTGAGACACCGCTCCTACGAGCAGTACTTC. Supplemented by reference TRBV28 and TRBJ2-7, the full variable domain reads DVKVTQSSRYLVKRTGEKVFLECVQDMDHENMFWYRQDPGLGLRLIYFSYDVKMKEKGDIPEGYSVSREKKERFSLILESASTNQTSMYLCASSLRHRSYEQYFGPGTRLTVT.

This chain uses TRBV6-6 with TRBJ2-5, with D uncertain. The V gene's germline CDR1 is MNHNY and CDR2 SVGAGI (reference sequence). The CDR3 runs to 13 residues. V was clipped by 6 bases and J by 4 bases, with 12 bases between them. CDR3 sequence (DNA): TGTGCCAGCAGCCAAGACACGGGAGAGACCCAGTACTTC. Its protein is CASSQDTGETQYF.

This rearrangement joins TRBV27 to TRBJ2-7, with D possibly being TRBD1 (5 bases). The V gene's germline CDR1 is MNHEY and CDR2 SMNVEV (reference sequence). The V end was cut by 4 bases, the J end by 2 bases, with 15 bases between. This CDR3 spans 15 amino acids. The CDR3, as DNA: TGTGCCAGCAGTTCAGACAGTAATTCCCCCTACGAGCAGTACTTC. It yields the protein CASSSDSNSPYEQYF.

The V gene is TRBV11-2, the J gene TRBJ1-1; 7 nucleotides match TRBD1. The CDR3 has 17 residues. Germline values: CDR1 SGHAT, CDR2 FQNNGV. V was clipped by 4 bases and J by 0 bases; unmatched bases: 11. The CDR3 coding sequence is TGTGCCAGCAGCTATACAGGGGACCTCCGCATGAACACTGAAGCTTTCTTT. Translated: CASSYTGDLRMNTEAFF.

V usage is TRBV1 and J usage is TRBJ2-1; TRBD1 was called by the table and not checked on the DNA. TRBV1 is a pseudogene. The CDR3 runs to 13 residues. The CDR3, as DNA: TGCACCACCGTCGGGACACCGTACAATGAGCAGTTCTTC. It codes for CTTVGTPYNEQFF.

The chain employs TRBV6-1 and TRBJ2-5, with D maybe TRBD1 (6 bases). This CDR3 spans 14 amino acids. V lost 3 bases and J 2 bases, leaving 10 bases between the germline ends. The germline CDR1 and CDR2 sequences are MNHNS and SASEGT. The DNA for the CDR3 is TGTGCCAGCAGTGAGGACAGTTTACAAGAGACCCAGTACTTC. Amino acids: CASSEDSLQETQYF.

The genes are TRBV5-1 and TRBJ2-7; TRBD1 aligns across 11 bases. CDR3 length equals 16 residues. Germline lookup yields CDR1 SGHRS and CDR2 YFSETQ. Trimming removed 0 bases from V and 5 bases from J; junction bases left unmatched: 7. The CDR3 nucleotides are TGCGCCAGCAGCTTGGAGGGGACAGGGGGGCGGGACGAGCAGTACTTC. This gives the protein CASSLEGTGGRDEQYF.

This clone was observed once. V and J are TRBV4-1 and TRBJ2-7, with 10 bases identical to TRBD1. Per the germline V gene, CDR1 is MGHRA and CDR2 is YSYEKL. The CDR3 has 15 residues. Trimming took 1 base from V and 4 from J; bases not matched to a gene: 4. DNA for the CDR3: TGCGCCAGCAGCCAAGTGGGGGACAGGGGTTACGAGCAGTACTTC. It encodes CASSQVGDRGYEQYF.

This clone occurred once. The V call is TRBV11-1, the J call TRBJ2-7; 7 positions match TRBD1. This CDR3 is built from 15 residues. Per the germline V gene, CDR1 is SGHAT and CDR2 is FQDESV (reference sequence). J gave up 3 bases and V 3 bases, and 8 bases lay outside the gene matches. CDR3 loop: CASSLRPTGYYEQYF. In nucleotides, the CDR3 is TGTGCCAGCAGCTTGCGTCCGACAGGGTACTACGAGCAGTACTTC.

The V gene is TRBV10-1, the J gene TRBJ2-3; the match to TRBD2 covers 11 bases. The CDR3 has 15 residues. Germline lookup yields CDR1 WNHNN and CDR2 SYGVQD (reference sequence). The V segment lost 3 bases and the J segment 3 bases; nucleotides outside the gene matches: 2. The CDR3 reads CASSELAGETDTQYF. The CDR3 bases are TGCGCCAGCAGTGAACTAGCGGGAGAGACAGATACGCAGTATTTT.

The J gene is TRBJ2-3, the V gene TRBV11-2; D remains ambiguous. The V end was cut by 3 bases, the J end by 5 bases, with 9 bases between. From germline, CDR1 is SGHAT and CDR2 FQNNGV. The CDR3 covers 13 residues. CDR3 sequence (DNA): TGTGCCAGCAGCTTCCCACTCATAGATACGCAGTATTTT. Its protein product is CASSFPLIDTQYF.

This clone was observed many times. J is TRBJ2-1 and V is TRBV9; D unclear. Germline CDR1 reads SGDLS; CDR2 reads YYNGEE. The CDR3 contains 14 residues. Trimming stripped 0 bases from V and 6 bases from J, with 10 bases between. The DNA for the CDR3 is TGTGCCAGCAGCGTAGTAGCAGACGGCAATGAGCAGTTCTTC. Its translation is CASSVVADGNEQFF.

The gene calls are TRBV4-1 and TRBJ2-2; D call uncertain. Per germline, CDR1 MGHRA and CDR2 YSYEKL. This CDR3 comprises 13 residues. Trimming pared 1 base from V and 5 bases from J, leaving 5 bases between. This CDR3 reads CASSQAVTGELFF. As DNA, the CDR3 is TGCGCCAGCAGCCAAGCAGTAACCGGGGAGCTGTTTTTT.

The chain carries TRBV2 and TRBJ1-1; 9 nucleotides match TRBD1. The CDR3 has 16 amino acids. After removal of 5 bases from V and 4 bases from J, the junction contained 11 bases not matched to a gene. Germline V gives CDR1 SNHLY, CDR2 FYNNEI. The CDR3 DNA is TGTGCCAGCAGTCCCTCCGGGACAGGGTATGCCACTGAAGCTTTCTTT. It translates to CASSPSGTGYATEAFF.

This chain links TRBV28 with TRBJ1-5; D unresolved. V was shortened by 11 bases and J by 1 base, with 9 bases between the two germline ends. The CDR3 runs to 12 residues. Looked up from germline, CDR1 is MDHEN and CDR2 is SYDVKM. The CDR3 region is CASTRSNQPQHF. In nucleotides, the CDR3 is TGTGCCTCAACGAGGAGCAATCAGCCCCAGCATTTT.

The chain has TRBV15 and TRBJ2-1; 7 bases map to TRBD2. Germline V gene sequence: CDR1 LNHNV, CDR2 YYDKDF (reference sequence). CDR3 size: 18 residues. The junction had 13 bases not matched to a gene; V was cut back by 0 bases and J by 5 bases. Written as DNA, the CDR3 is TGTGCCACCAGCAGAGAGGGGACCAGGCTAGCGGCTGACAATGAGCAGTTCTTC. Residues: CATSREGTRLAADNEQFF.

The chain employs TRBV6-1 and TRBJ1-1, with unresolved D. The CDR3 runs to 15 residues. V lost 1 base and J lost 0, with 9 bases in between. CDR1 and CDR2 (germline): MNHNS, SASEGT. The CDR3 sequence is CASSEEVVLNTEAFF. The CDR3 region has the DNA TGTGCCAGCAGTGAAGAGGTGGTCCTGAACACTGAAGCTTTCTTT.